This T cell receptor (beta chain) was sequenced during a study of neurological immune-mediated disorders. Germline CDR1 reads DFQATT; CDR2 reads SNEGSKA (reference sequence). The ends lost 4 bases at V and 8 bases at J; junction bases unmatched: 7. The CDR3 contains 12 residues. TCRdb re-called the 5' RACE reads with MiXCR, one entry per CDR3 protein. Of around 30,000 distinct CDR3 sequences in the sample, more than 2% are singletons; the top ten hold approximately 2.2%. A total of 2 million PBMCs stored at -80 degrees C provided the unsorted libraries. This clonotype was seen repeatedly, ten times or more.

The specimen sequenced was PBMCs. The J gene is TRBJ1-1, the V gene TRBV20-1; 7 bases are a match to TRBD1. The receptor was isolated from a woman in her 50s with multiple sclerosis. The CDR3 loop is CSAIGTDGEAFF. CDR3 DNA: TGCAGTGCTATAGGGACAGACGGGGAAGCTTTCTTT.